One TCR beta chain is described in this entry. The sample belongs to a study of CD8+ T cells in alopecia areata. V shed 3 bases and J shed 1 base, with 18 bases lying between them. Germline V CDR1 and CDR2: SQVTM, ANQGSEA. The CDR3 has 16 residues. As part of sample collection, lesional scalp punch biopsies and peripheral blood were taken from alopecia areata patients. cDNA prepared by RNA extraction and subsequent reverse transcription served as the template for sequencing. Clones were sequenced by immunoSEQ multiplex PCR, and TCRdb holds only the in-frame ones, with some missing. The sample lists roughly 150,000 clones; more than 75% were seen once.

The sequence came from a human donor with alopecia areata. The V and J genes are TRBV29-1 and TRBJ1-1, with a tentative D call TRBD1 (5 bases). Sequenced here: CD8+ T cells sorted from blood, sampled at week 0. CDR3 amino acids: CSVESPQVVRNTEAFF. DNA of the CDR3: TGCAGCGTTGAGTCCCCACAGGTGGTAAGGAACACTGAAGCTTTCTTT.